A selection of T cell receptor beta chains follows, all from one sample in a study of technical replicates of blood from a few donors. Libraries were prepared by immunoSEQ multiplex PCR; TCRdb keeps only in-frame clonotypes and omits some of them. The sample has 14,000 or so clones, over 80% seen once. The specimen sequenced was PBMCs. The receptors here all came from a human donor in good health. Each CDR3 is given with its conserved first and last residue. D genes are given only for firm matches. Clone size is shown for a subset of rows, as once, few, many or a class of expanded clone.

d_gene,abundance,v_gene,j_gene,CDR3aa,CDR3nt
TRBD1,-,TRBV28,TRBJ2-5,CASSRGTADQETQYF,TGTGCCAGCAGTCGAGGGACAGCCGACCAAGAGACCCAGTACTTC
TRBD1,-,TRBV9,TRBJ2-7,CASSGGGSSYEQYF,TGTGCCAGCAGCGGAGGGGGCAGCTCCTACGAGCAGTACTTC
-,-,TRBV10-3,TRBJ1-2,CAISGQGSGYTF,TGTGCCATCTCGGGCCAGGGTTCCGGCTACACCTTC
-,-,TRBV7-2,TRBJ2-7,CASSLSQGGPYEQYF,TGTGCCAGCAGCTTAAGTCAAGGCGGGCCCTACGAGCAGTACTTC
-,few,TRBV2,TRBJ1-5,CASSVGQSGNQPQHF,TGTGCCAGCAGCGTAGGACAGTCCGGCAATCAGCCCCAGCATTTT
-,-,TRBV10-2,TRBJ1-1,CASSPDRFIMNTEAFF,TGCGCCAGCAGCCCAGACAGGTTTATCATGAACACTGAAGCTTTCTTT
TRBD1,-,TRBV5-1,TRBJ2-5,CASSPPTGSVLETQYF,TGCGCCAGCAGCCCCCCGACAGGGAGTGTTCTTGAGACCCAGTACTTC
TRBD2,-,TRBV27,TRBJ2-7,CASSRRLAGANEQYF,TGTGCCAGCAGCCGTCGACTAGCGGGAGCCAACGAGCAGTACTTC
TRBD1,-,TRBV5-1,TRBJ1-2,CASSPTGETFGYTF,TGCGCCAGCAGCCCGACAGGGGAAACGTTTGGCTACACCTTC
TRBD2,-,TRBV11-1,TRBJ2-1,CASSLVGLVSSYNEQFF,TGTGCCAGCAGCTTAGTGGGACTAGTTAGCTCCTACAATGAGCAGTTCTTC
-,-,TRBV30,TRBJ2-1,CAFQTQGRGEQFF,TGTGCTTTCCAGACTCAGGGGCGAGGGGAGCAGTTCTTC
-,-,TRBV23-1,TRBJ1-1,CASSQSGQGKDTEAFF,TGCGCCAGCAGTCAATCCGGGCAGGGAAAGGACACTGAAGCTTTCTTT
-,-,TRBV18,TRBJ1-1,CASSPLGAVDAGTEAFF,TGTGCCAGCTCACCGCTGGGGGCCGTGGACGCAGGGACTGAAGCTTTCTTT
-,-,TRBV5-1,TRBJ2-7,CASSGDWREQYF,TGCGCCAGCAGCGGGGACTGGAGGGAGCAGTACTTC
-,-,TRBV29-1,TRBJ2-4,CSVGVQLGNIQYF,TGCAGCGTTGGGGTACAGTTGGGAAACATTCAGTACTTC
TRBD2,-,TRBV18,TRBJ2-7,CASSFSGRAAEQYF,TGTGCCAGCTCCTTCAGCGGGAGGGCCGCCGAGCAGTACTTC
TRBD2,-,TRBV10-2,TRBJ2-3,CASSESRGRPTDTQYF,TGCGCCAGCAGTGAGTCGCGCGGGAGGCCCACAGATACGCAGTATTTT
TRBD1,-,TRBV19,TRBJ2-2,CASSVTGHTGELFF,TGTGCCAGTAGTGTGACAGGGCACACCGGGGAGCTGTTTTTT
-,-,TRBV28,TRBJ1-2,CASRVANYGYTF,TGTGCCAGCAGGGTAGCTAACTATGGCTACACCTTC
TRBD2,few,TRBV7-3,TRBJ2-7,CASSLTSAGGQYEQYF,TGTGCCAGCAGCTTAACGTCCGCGGGAGGACAGTACGAGCAGTACTTC
TRBD1,few,TRBV15,TRBJ2-7,CATSREGTGEQYF,TGTGCCACCAGCAGAGAGGGGACAGGGGAGCAGTACTTC
-,few,TRBV9,TRBJ2-1,CASSVSGSSYNEQFF,TGTGCCAGCAGCGTAAGCGGCAGCTCCTACAATGAGCAGTTCTTC
TRBD1,few,TRBV9,TRBJ1-4,CASSVSTGGNNEKLFF,TGTGCCAGCAGCGTCTCGACAGGGGGCAATAATGAAAAACTGTTTTTT
-,-,TRBV10-3,TRBJ2-1,CAITTEEVNEQFF,TGTGCCATCACCACGGAGGAAGTGAATGAGCAGTTCTTC
TRBD2,-,TRBV27,TRBJ2-1,CASSPPGLADIEQFF,TGTGCCAGCAGTCCCCCGGGACTAGCGGACATAGAGCAGTTCTTC
TRBD2,-,TRBV6-1,TRBJ2-3,CASLTSESRTDTQYF,TGTGCCAGCCTAACTAGCGAGAGCAGGACAGATACGCAGTATTTT
-,-,TRBV27,TRBJ1-1,CASSTFPNTEAFF,TGTGCCAGCAGTACTTTCCCGAACACTGAAGCTTTCTTT
TRBD2,once,TRBV10-3,TRBJ2-1,CAISESTGGHEQFF,TGTGCCATCAGTGAGTCGACGGGAGGACATGAGCAGTTCTTC
TRBD2,-,TRBV6-1,TRBJ2-1,CASSEAEWEGLGNEQFF,TGTGCCAGCAGTGAAGCCGAATGGGAGGGATTGGGCAATGAGCAGTTCTTC
TRBD2,-,TRBV19,TRBJ2-1,CASSTSGGNNEQFF,TGTGCCAGTAGTACTAGCGGGGGTAACAATGAGCAGTTCTTC
-,-,TRBV5-1,TRBJ2-5,CASSLGAGETQYF,TGCGCCAGCAGCTTGGGAGCGGGAGAGACCCAGTACTTC
-,-,TRBV2,TRBJ1-1,CASSLLNTEAFF,TGTGCCAGCAGCCTATTAAACACTGAAGCTTTCTTT
TRBD2,-,TRBV5-4,TRBJ2-1,CASSLGLAGVFHEQFF,TGTGCCAGCAGCTTGGGACTAGCGGGAGTTTTCCATGAGCAGTTCTTC
-,-,TRBV6-5,TRBJ2-2,CASSYPLGAVGGELFF,TGTGCCAGCAGTTACCCGCTTGGGGCAGTGGGCGGGGAGCTGTTTTTT
TRBD2,-,TRBV5-1,TRBJ2-1,CASSLEVAGGYEQFF,TGCGCCAGCAGCTTGGAGGTAGCGGGAGGCTATGAGCAGTTCTTC
-,-,TRBV10-2,TRBJ2-7,CASSYGSFPYEQYF,TGCGCCAGCAGCTACGGTTCGTTTCCCTACGAGCAGTACTTC
TRBD2,-,TRBV19,TRBJ2-5,CASSIWPREGAWETQYF,TGTGCCAGTAGTATCTGGCCCAGGGAGGGAGCCTGGGAGACCCAGTACTTC
-,once,TRBV1,TRBJ2-1,CTSSQDYVEREAPNEQFF,TGCACCAGCAGCCAAGATTACGTCGAGCGGGAGGCGCCCAATGAGCAGTTCTTC
TRBD1,-,TRBV19,TRBJ2-2,CATAPGQGAVGELFF,TGTGCCACAGCCCCGGGACAGGGGGCAGTCGGGGAGCTGTTTTTT
TRBD1,once,TRBV14,TRBJ1-2,CASSQDREANYGYTF,TGTGCCAGCAGCCAGGACAGGGAAGCTAACTATGGCTACACCTTC
-,-,TRBV2,TRBJ1-1,CASSEEAGGTEAFF,TGTGCCAGCAGTGAAGAAGCAGGAGGGACTGAAGCTTTCTTT
-,-,TRBV6-5,TRBJ1-1,CASSLGVGMNTEAFF,TGTGCCAGCAGTTTAGGGGTAGGCATGAACACTGAAGCTTTCTTT
TRBD1,once,TRBV5-6,TRBJ2-7,CASSSGQGAREQYF,TGTGCCAGCAGCTCCGGACAGGGGGCGCGTGAGCAGTACTTC
-,-,TRBV11-2,TRBJ1-2,CASSSLDRSKYGYTF,TGTGCCAGCAGCTCCCTGGACAGATCTAAGTATGGCTACACCTTC
-,-,TRBV29-1,TRBJ1-1,CSADSRGGVNTEAFF,TGCAGCGCCGACAGCAGGGGAGGGGTGAACACTGAAGCTTTCTTT
TRBD2,once,TRBV10-1,TRBJ2-1,CASSRSGGNEQFF,TGCGCCAGCAGTCGAAGCGGGGGGAATGAGCAGTTCTTC
-,-,TRBV7-9,TRBJ2-7,CASSLGISDNF,TGTGCCAGCAGCTTAGGGATTTCGGACAACTTC
TRBD2,-,TRBV6-6,TRBJ2-7,CASGGAAGGPEQYF,TGTGCCAGCGGGGGGGCAGCGGGAGGGCCCGAGCAGTACTTC
-,-,TRBV19,TRBJ2-2,CASSRNPPRTANTGELFF,TGTGCCAGTAGCCGAAATCCCCCTCGGACAGCCAACACCGGGGAGCTGTTTTTT
-,-,TRBV30,TRBJ1-2,CAWSVVQGLVPDYGYTF,TGTGCCTGGAGTGTCGTCCAGGGCCTCGTTCCCGACTATGGCTACACCTTC
TRBD1,few,TRBV9,TRBJ2-5,CASSVSPSDRGETQYF,TGTGCCAGCAGCGTATCCCCTTCGGACAGGGGGGAGACCCAGTACTTC
-,-,TRBV11-1,TRBJ2-7,CASSPNSYEQYF,TGTGCCAGCAGCCCCAATTCCTACGAGCAGTACTTC
-,few,TRBV4-2,TRBJ2-1,CASSHNLERVAYNEQFF,TGTGCCAGCAGCCACAACCTTGAGAGGGTGGCCTACAATGAGCAGTTCTTC